The rows below give T cell receptor beta chains drawn from one sample of a study of T cell changes during pregnancy in multiple sclerosis. TCRdb keeps only in-frame clones here, not all; method: immunoSEQ multiplex PCR. This table has more than 90,000 clones, 80% to 95% appearing once. This material consisted of peripheral blood, taken in the third trimester of pregnancy. The receptors shown here come from a female donor with multiple sclerosis, enrolled in a pregnancy study. CDR3s include the opening cysteine and the closing phenylalanine or tryptophan. The order of the fields is J gene, V gene, CDR3 protein.

J: TRBJ1-1
V: TRBV18
CDR3: CASSRGQGNTEAFF

J: TRBJ1-3
V: TRBV30
CDR3: CAWSLSSGNTIYF

J: TRBJ1-1
V: TRBV5-4
CDR3: CASSPDRALEAFF

J: TRBJ2-7
V: TRBV30
CDR3: CAWSGGLPYEQYF

J: TRBJ1-1
V: TRBV18
CDR3: CASSPIREAEAFF

J: TRBJ1-3
V: TRBV7-2
CDR3: CASSGTTGGPSYF

J: TRBJ1-3
V: TRBV7-9
CDR3: CASSLGGRVSGNTIYF

J: TRBJ1-1
V: TRBV5-4
CDR3: CASSVGGNTEAFF

J: TRBJ2-3
V: TRBV28
CDR3: CASSSLAGVLEGTQYF

J: TRBJ1-5
V: TRBV2
CDR3: CASSEGQGRRSNQPQHF

J: TRBJ1-6
V: TRBV6-1
CDR3: CASSPVDRAGPLHF

J: TRBJ1-4
V: TRBV18
CDR3: CASSPGRKEKLFF

J: TRBJ2-6
V: TRBV30
CDR3: CAWRGISGANVLTF

J: TRBJ2-5
V: TRBV29-1
CDR3: CSVESRGGNRETQYF

J: TRBJ2-7
V: TRBV19
CDR3: CASRDRAGLGEQYF

J: TRBJ2-7
V: TRBV28
CDR3: CASSPWGRGQLDSLSEQYF

J: TRBJ1-5
V: TRBV9
CDR3: CASSLGGGNQPQHF

J: TRBJ1-2
V: TRBV27
CDR3: CASSTTGGANGYTF

J: TRBJ2-3
V: TRBV12-5
CDR3: CASGLTSTDTQYF

J: TRBJ2-1
V: TRBV27
CDR3: CASSLSSGTGNEQFF

J: TRBJ1-5
V: TRBV19
CDR3: CASTRGRSGDQPQHF

J: TRBJ1-4
V: TRBV19
CDR3: CASSITTGGANEKLFF

J: TRBJ2-7
V: TRBV23-1
CDR3: CASSQGAVPISYEQYF

J: TRBJ2-1
V: TRBV30
CDR3: CAWNPDGGLNEQFF

J: TRBJ2-7
V: TRBV12-2
CDR3: CASRLRPGQGSEQYF

J: TRBJ2-7
V: TRBV4-1
CDR3: CASSPPRGYEQYF

J: TRBJ1-1
V: TRBV18
CDR3: CASSRIGTEEAFF

J: TRBJ2-7
V: TRBV5-1
CDR3: CASNPGGSYEQYF

J: TRBJ2-3
V: TRBV7-2
CDR3: CASSPPGDTQYF

J: TRBJ2-5
V: TRBV27
CDR3: CARPGGEETQYF

J: TRBJ2-7
V: TRBV5-6
CDR3: CASSPGAPGQISSYEQYF

J: TRBJ2-3
V: TRBV4-1
CDR3: CASSPSRGAGDTQYF

J: TRBJ1-1
V: TRBV10-3
CDR3: CAISGTGVTEAFF

J: TRBJ2-3
V: TRBV6-5
CDR3: CASSYAGTSSTDTQYF

J: TRBJ2-7
V: TRBV5-1
CDR3: CASSLASLLAEDYEQYF

J: TRBJ2-1
V: TRBV28
CDR3: CATTTDGGDYNEQFF

J: TRBJ2-7
V: TRBV29-1
CDR3: CSVTKAGPEQYF

J: TRBJ1-5
V: TRBV6-1
CDR3: CASRDGQQPQHF

J: TRBJ2-1
V: TRBV2
CDR3: CASRGLARYNEQFF

J: TRBJ2-7
V: TRBV28
CDR3: CASSFSQGYRDEQYF

J: TRBJ1-4
V: TRBV6-1
CDR3: CASSEAFGGKDEKLFF

J: TRBJ1-1
V: TRBV28
CDR3: CASSSPDRRRIAFF

J: TRBJ2-1
V: TRBV18
CDR3: CASSALGAGVGNEQFF

J: TRBJ1-4
V: TRBV9
CDR3: CASSPVGSFNEKLFF

J: TRBJ2-2
V: TRBV28
CDR3: CASSKSAGMNTGELFF

J: TRBJ2-2
V: TRBV10-2
CDR3: CASSAVTSGVDTGELFF

J: TRBJ2-1
V: TRBV6-5
CDR3: CASSYMGGNEQFF

J: TRBJ2-3
V: TRBV9
CDR3: CASSFTPGLARGTDTQYF

J: TRBJ1-4
V: TRBV18
CDR3: CASSPVSGGTGEKLFF

J: TRBJ2-3
V: TRBV10-1
CDR3: CASSTGTDTQYF

J: TRBJ1-2
V: TRBV27
CDR3: CASSSTGNGYTF

J: TRBJ2-2
V: TRBV21-1
CDR3: CASIPTGGINTGELFF

J: TRBJ1-1
V: TRBV5-6
CDR3: CASSFGTGSGRHTEAFF

J: TRBJ1-1
V: TRBV19
CDR3: CASSIAGGEIEAFF

J: TRBJ1-1
V: TRBV27
CDR3: CASSFSRARTEAFF